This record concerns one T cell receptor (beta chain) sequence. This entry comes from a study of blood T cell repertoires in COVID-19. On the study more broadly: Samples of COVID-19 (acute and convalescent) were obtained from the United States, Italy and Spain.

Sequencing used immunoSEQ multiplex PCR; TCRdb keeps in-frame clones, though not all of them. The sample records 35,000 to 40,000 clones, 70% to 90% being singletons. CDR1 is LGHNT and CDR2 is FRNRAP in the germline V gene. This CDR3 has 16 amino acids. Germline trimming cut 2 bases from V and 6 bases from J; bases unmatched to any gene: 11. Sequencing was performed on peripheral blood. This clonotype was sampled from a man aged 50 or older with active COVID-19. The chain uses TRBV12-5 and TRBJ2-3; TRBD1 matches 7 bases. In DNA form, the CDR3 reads TGTGCTAGTGGTTTGACCACAGGGGCCGTTAAGGATACGCAGTATTTT. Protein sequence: CASGLTTGAVKDTQYF.